Following are 7 T cell receptor beta chains from one sample sequenced in a study of neoadjuvant nivolumab and ipilimumab in lung cancer. Sequencing used immunoSEQ multiplex PCR; TCRdb keeps in-frame clones, though not all of them. The profile shows about 38,000 clones, roughly 89% of them singletons. Sequences were derived from peripheral blood, sampled before neoadjuvant nivolumab, alone or with ipilimumab. Receptors were obtained from an adult with non-small cell lung cancer.

CDR3 DNA: TGTGCCAGCAGCTATACTAGATACGAGCAGTACTTC. This translates into CASSYTRYEQYF. The rearrangement joins TRBV5-6 to TRBJ2-7, with D perhaps matching TRBD2 (5 bases). The V gene lost 3 bases and the J gene lost 4 bases, with 8 bases spanning the gap. CDR1 is SGHDT, CDR2 YYEEEE, per germline. The CDR3 spans 12 residues.

The chain uses TRBV7-8 and TRBJ2-1; 9 bases line up with TRBD2. CDR3 length equals 16 residues. CDR1 SGHVS and CDR2 FQNEAQ come from the germline V gene. J was trimmed by 4 bases and V by 4 bases; bases with no gene match: 8. CDR3 DNA sequence: TGTGCCAGCAGCTCCGGGACTAGCCAAAATTACAATGAGCAGTTCTTC. This gives the protein CASSSGTSQNYNEQFF.

The V gene is TRBV4-1, the J gene TRBJ2-2; 9 bases align to TRBD2. J lost 5 bases, V lost 0 bases, and 7 bases had no gene match. Germline values: CDR1 MGHRA, CDR2 YSYEKL. This CDR3 contains 17 residues. Here the CDR3 reads CASSQEGGRALTGELFF. The CDR3 DNA reads TGCGCCAGCAGCCAAGAGGGCGGGAGGGCCCTTACCGGGGAGCTGTTTTTT.

The chain links TRBV4-3 to TRBJ2-7; D assignment may be TRBD1 or TRBD2 (5 bases each). The CDR3 runs 14 residues. V shed 4 bases and J shed 3 bases, with 13 bases lying between them. Germline V gene sequence: CDR1 LGHNA, CDR2 YSLEER. CDR3 sequence (DNA): TGCGCCAGCAGCCCCGGTGGGGGAAACTACGAGCAGTACTTC. Amino acid sequence: CASSPGGGNYEQYF.

The gene calls are TRBV5-4 and TRBJ2-3; 8 bases align to TRBD2. J lost 2 bases, V lost 4 bases, and 9 bases had no gene match. The CDR3 contains 16 residues. Germline CDR1 is SGHNT and CDR2 is YYREEE (reference sequence). This chain's CDR3 is CASSILTGGTTDTQYF. CDR3 nucleotide sequence: TGTGCCAGCAGCATCTTGACGGGAGGGACCACAGATACGCAGTATTTT.

The V call is TRBV30, the J call TRBJ2-5; tentatively, D is TRBD1 or TRBD2 (5 bases each). Germline CDR1 GTSNPN, CDR2 SVGIG (reference sequence). The V end was cut by 2 bases, the J end by 5 bases, with 12 bases between. The CDR3 consists of 13 residues. The DNA of the CDR3 is TGTGCCTGGAGTCGGGGCCGGCGGGAGACCCAGTACTTC. Encoded protein: CAWSRGRRETQYF. Drawing the rest from reference TRBV30 and TRBJ2-5, the complete variable domain is SQTIHQWPATLVQPVGSPLSLECTVEGTSNPNLYWYRQAAGRGLQLLFYSVGIGQISSEVPQNLSASRPQDRQFILSSKKLLLSDSGFYLCAWSRGRRETQYFGPGTRLLVL.

The genes are TRBV18 and TRBJ2-7; TRBD1 is a possible D gene (5 bases). The V end was cut by 5 bases, the J end by 3 bases, with 11 bases between. The germline V gene has CDR1 KGHSH and CDR2 LQKENI. CDR3 length equals 13 residues. The CDR3 loop reads CASSTSDSYEQYF. The CDR3 DNA reads TGTGCCAGCTCAACTTCTGACAGCTACGAGCAGTACTTC.